The sequence of this TCR beta chain was determined in a study of cytomegalovirus exposure and HLA in healthy donors. About the study: Earlier, fewer than 130 million unique TCR beta sequences were recovered from roughly 180 million T cells by an analysis.

Comment on this clone: As yet, its antigen is unknown.

General study points: By a later analysis, the bulk of CMV-associated TCR beta chains appeared HLA-restricted. A later analysis showed HLA-associated TCR beta chains outstripping equally common others in clonal expansion.

The primer mix had 60 Vbeta and 13 Jbeta primers. The protocol was immunoSEQ multiplex PCR, while the TCRdb copy is restricted to in-frame clones and leaves out a portion. The table has approximately 110,000 clones, around two thirds seen once; the top ten hold approximately 8.2%. The CDR3 has 15 amino acids. Germline-derived CDR1 and CDR2 are SEHNR and FQNEAQ (reference sequence). V lost 5 bases and J lost 2; bases outside the gene matches: 4. The specimen sequenced was PBMCs. This sequence originates from a woman in her forties in good health and CMV-seropositive. The chain uses TRBV7-9 and TRBJ2-5; TRBD2 matches at 11 bases. In DNA, the CDR3 is TGTGCCAGCAGCGCGACTAGCGGGGCTCAAGAGACCCAGTACTTC. Translating it yields CASSATSGAQETQYF.